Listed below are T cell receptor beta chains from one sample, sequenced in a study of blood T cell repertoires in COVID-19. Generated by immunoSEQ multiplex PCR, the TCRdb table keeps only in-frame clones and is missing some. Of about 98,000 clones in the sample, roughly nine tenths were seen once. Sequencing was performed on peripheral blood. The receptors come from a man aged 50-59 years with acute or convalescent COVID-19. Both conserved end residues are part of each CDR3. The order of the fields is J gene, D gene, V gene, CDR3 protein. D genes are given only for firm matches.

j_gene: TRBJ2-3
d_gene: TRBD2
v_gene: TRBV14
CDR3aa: CASSFGLAGGSTDTQYF

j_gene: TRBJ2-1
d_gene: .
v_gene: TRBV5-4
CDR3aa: CASSLRGEQFF

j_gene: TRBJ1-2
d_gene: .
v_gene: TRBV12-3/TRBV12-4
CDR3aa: CASNPGDYGYTF

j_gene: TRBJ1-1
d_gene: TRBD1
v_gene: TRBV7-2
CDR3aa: CASSGDRRAEAFF

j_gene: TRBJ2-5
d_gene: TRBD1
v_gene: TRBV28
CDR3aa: CASRQGSDQETQYF

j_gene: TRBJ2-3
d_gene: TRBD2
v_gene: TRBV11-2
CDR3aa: CASSLALLAGPTDTQYF

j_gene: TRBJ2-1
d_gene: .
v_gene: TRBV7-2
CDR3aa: CASGSGLSYNEQFF

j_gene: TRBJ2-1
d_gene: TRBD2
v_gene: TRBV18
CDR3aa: CASSPERTSGEGEQFF

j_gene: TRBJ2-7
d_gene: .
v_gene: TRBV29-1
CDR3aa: CSVGGGTLSSYEQYF

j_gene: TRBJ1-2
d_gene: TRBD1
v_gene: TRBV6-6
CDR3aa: CASSPYGTGSLNYGYTF

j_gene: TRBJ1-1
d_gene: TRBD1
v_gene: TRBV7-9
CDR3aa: CASGERTGSTEAFF

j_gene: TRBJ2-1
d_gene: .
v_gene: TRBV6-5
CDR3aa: CASSIWDKGGEQFF

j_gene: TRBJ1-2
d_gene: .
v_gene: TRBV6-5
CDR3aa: CASRTTENYGYTF

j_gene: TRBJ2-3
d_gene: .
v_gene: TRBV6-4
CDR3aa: CASLAGEYTWSTDTQYF

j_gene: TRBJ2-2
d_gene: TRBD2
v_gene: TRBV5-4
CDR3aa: CASSLSLAGGAGELFF

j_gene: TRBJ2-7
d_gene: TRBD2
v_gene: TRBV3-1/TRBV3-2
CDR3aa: CASSRLAGTYEQYF

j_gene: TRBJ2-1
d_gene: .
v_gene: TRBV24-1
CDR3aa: CATSLSSGYYNEQFF

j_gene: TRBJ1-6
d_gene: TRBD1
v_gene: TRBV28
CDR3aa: CASSRGQGGSPLHF

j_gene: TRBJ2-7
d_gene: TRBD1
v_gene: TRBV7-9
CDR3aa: CASSLEVDRPYEQYF

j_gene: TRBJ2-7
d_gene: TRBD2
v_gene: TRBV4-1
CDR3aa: CASSPSRGVGYEQYF

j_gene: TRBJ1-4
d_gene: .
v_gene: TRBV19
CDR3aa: CASSISVNRGEKLFF

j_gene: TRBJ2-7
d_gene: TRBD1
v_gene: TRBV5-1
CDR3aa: CASSFPGQGGHEQYF

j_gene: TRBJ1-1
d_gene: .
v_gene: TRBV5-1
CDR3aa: CASSPAGVNTEAFF

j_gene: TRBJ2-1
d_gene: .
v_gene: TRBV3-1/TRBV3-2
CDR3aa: CASSQLGARYNEQFF

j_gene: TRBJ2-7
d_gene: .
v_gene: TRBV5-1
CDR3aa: CASSPFAGGSYEQYF

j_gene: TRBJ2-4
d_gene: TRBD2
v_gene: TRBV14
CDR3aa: CASSPTSRVTSGKVYITKNIQYF

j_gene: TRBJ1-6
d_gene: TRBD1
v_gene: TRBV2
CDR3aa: CASNGGETGVNSPLHF

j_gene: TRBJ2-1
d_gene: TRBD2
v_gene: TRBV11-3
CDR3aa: CASSLDLTGRANEQFF

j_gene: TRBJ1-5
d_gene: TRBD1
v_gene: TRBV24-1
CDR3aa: CATSDLGQGGNQPQHF

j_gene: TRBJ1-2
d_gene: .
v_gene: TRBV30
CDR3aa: CAWTKRHTSNYGYTF

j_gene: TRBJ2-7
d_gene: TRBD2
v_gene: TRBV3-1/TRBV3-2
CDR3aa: CASSRGLAGYEQYF

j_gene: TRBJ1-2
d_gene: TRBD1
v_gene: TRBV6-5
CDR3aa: CASRGQGRGYTF

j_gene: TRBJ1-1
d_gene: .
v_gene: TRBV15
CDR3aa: CATSRTGTTEAFF

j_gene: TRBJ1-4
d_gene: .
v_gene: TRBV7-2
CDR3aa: CASSSISTTNEKLFF

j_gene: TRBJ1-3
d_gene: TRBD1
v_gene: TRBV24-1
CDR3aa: CATSRTGVYRDTIYF

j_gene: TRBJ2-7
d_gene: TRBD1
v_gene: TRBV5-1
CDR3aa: CASGPGQGFSYEQYF

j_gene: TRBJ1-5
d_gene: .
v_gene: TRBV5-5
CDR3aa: CASSLLPNQPQHF

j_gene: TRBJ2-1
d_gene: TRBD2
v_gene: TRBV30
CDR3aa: CAWKRVGRTYNEQFF

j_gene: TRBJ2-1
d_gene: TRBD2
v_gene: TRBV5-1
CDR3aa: CASSLGFGLVEGEQFF

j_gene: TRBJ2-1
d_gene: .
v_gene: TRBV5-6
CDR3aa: CASSLGQRSYNEQFF

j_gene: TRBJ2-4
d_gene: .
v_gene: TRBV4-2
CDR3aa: CASSQKGGQNIQYF

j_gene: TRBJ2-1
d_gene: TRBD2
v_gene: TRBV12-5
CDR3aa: CASGLARTSGNYNEQFF

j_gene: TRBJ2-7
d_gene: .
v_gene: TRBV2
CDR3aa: CASSTGSYEQYF

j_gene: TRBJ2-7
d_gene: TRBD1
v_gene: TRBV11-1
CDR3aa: CASSSTGGGYEQYF

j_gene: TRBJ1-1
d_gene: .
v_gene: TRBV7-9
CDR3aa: CASLGGTEAFF

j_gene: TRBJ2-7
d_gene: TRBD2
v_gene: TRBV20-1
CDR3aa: CSAPEREEQYF

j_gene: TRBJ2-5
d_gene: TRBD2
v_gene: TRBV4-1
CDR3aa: CASSQIAGAETQYF

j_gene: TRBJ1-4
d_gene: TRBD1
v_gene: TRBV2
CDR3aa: CASTRGQKSNEKLFF

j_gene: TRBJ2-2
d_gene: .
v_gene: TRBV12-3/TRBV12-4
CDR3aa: CASSPAGELFF

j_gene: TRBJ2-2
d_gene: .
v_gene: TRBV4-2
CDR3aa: CASSQDKLSGELFF

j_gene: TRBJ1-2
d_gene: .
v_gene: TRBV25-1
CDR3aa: CASSEYRGGYTF

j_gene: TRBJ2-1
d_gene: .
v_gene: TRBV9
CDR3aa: CASSVDGDLLPGEKFF

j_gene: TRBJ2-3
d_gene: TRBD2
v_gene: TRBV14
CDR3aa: CASSPRLAGAADTQYF

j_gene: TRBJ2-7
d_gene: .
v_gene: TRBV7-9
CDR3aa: CASSFGVYEQYF

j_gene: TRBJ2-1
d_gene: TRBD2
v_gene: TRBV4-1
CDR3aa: CASSQVGSGRSYNEQFF

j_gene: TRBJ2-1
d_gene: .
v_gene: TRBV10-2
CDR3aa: CASSVGGIPYNEQFF

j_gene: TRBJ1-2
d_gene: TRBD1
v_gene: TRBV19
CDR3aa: CATRGETGGGYTF

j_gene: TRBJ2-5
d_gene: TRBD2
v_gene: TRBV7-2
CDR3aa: CASSLTSGRVRETQYF

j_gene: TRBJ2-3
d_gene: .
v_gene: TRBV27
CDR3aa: CASSYSTDTQYF